This TCR beta chain appears in the sequencing data of a study of neoadjuvant anti-PD-1 for oral cavity cancer. Profiling relied on immunoSEQ multiplex PCR, and the TCRdb table lists in-frame clones only, not all of them. The sample comprises over 30,000 clones, around 87% of which are singletons, and 3.5% rests with the top ten. CDR1 and CDR2 (germline): SGHTA, FQGNSA. The CDR3 length is 13 residues. Trimming cost V 0 bases and J 4 bases, with 7 bases left between them. The TCR originated in a person aged 40 to 85 with oral cavity squamous cell carcinoma. The specimen was PBMCs, collected before nivolumab (anti-PD-1) treatment. The V gene is TRBV7-2, the J gene TRBJ2-7; D is undetermined. The CDR3 bases are TGTGCCAGCAGCTTAGCGCGTCCGTACGAGCAGTACTTC. Protein: CASSLARPYEQYF.